This is a list of T cell receptor beta chains from one sample in a study of blood T cell repertoires in COVID-19. TCRdb's copy holds only in-frame clones and misses some; the assay was immunoSEQ multiplex PCR. The profile covers 200,000 to 250,000 clones, with approximately 91% appearing a single time and around 17% taken by the ten largest. The specimen sequenced was peripheral blood. All receptors derive from a man aged 50-60 years with COVID-19, enrolled during active disease. Both conserved end residues are trimmed from each CDR3. Each record gives: V gene, J gene, CDR3 protein.

>TRBV11-2|TRBJ2-3
ASSLSVAASTDTQY
>TRBV2|TRBJ1-6
ASTSEGPGTLH
>TRBV19|TRBJ1-6
ASSIPTGLSPLH
>TRBV9|TRBJ2-5
ASSPWTGGAETQY
>TRBV6-2/TRBV6-3|TRBJ2-7
ASSLGDRYYEQY
>TRBV30|TRBJ2-7
AWKALGQGAYEQY
>TRBV2|TRBJ2-2
ASKRTGNPNTGELF
>TRBV3-1/TRBV3-2|TRBJ2-5
ASSQRPILAGAEETQY
>TRBV3-1/TRBV3-2|TRBJ1-5
ASSQVQGVNQPQH
>TRBV2|TRBJ1-5
ASVGQGSNQPQH
>TRBV10-3|TRBJ2-3
AISVSGGATDTQY
>TRBV20-1|TRBJ1-5
SASRDSNQPQH
>TRBV12-3/TRBV12-4|TRBJ2-2
ASRQGRIGELF
>TRBV18|TRBJ2-2
ASSPLAVNTGELF
>TRBV6-2/TRBV6-3|TRBJ2-5
ASSYSIFAPTGGRETQY
>TRBV7-3|TRBJ2-1
ASSWTSGADNEQF
>TRBV13|TRBJ2-7
ASSLAPGFQY
>TRBV7-3|TRBJ2-1
ASSISGTSGIEQF
>TRBV12-1|TRBJ1-2
ASSFGELYIRGGYT
>TRBV6-1|TRBJ2-6
ASSGWGQGASRANVLT
>TRBV6-6|TRBJ2-5
ASSPEETQY
>TRBV4-1|TRBJ1-6
ASSSQGEVNSPLH
>TRBV10-3|TRBJ2-1
AISERQGSYNEQF
>TRBV2|TRBJ2-7
ASSGPGQGTYEQY
>TRBV10-3|TRBJ1-5
AISELGIDQPQH
>TRBV12-5|TRBJ1-1
ASGFRQGMNTEAF
>TRBV14|TRBJ2-3
ASSQDLPYRGTQY
>TRBV28|TRBJ2-7
ASSSPHGLAGAKPYEQY
>TRBV30|TRBJ2-1
AWNPPGASGSRGEQF
>TRBV5-8|TRBJ2-7
ASSRTSGSLRYEQY
>TRBV7-3|TRBJ2-3
ASSSSGHTTDTQY
>TRBV3-1/TRBV3-2|TRBJ2-7
ASSLGGLNYEQY
>TRBV6-6|TRBJ2-1
ASRGGLAENEQF
>TRBV2|TRBJ2-4
ASRSRGVAKNIQY
>TRBV9|TRBJ2-5
ASSVGWVGETQY
>TRBV5-1|TRBJ1-2
ASSGETGTYGYT
>TRBV6-5|TRBJ2-5
ASRETGGSETQY
>TRBV28|TRBJ1-3
ASSLLGAKGNTIY
>TRBV6-5|TRBJ2-7
ASSLADSYEQY
>TRBV3-1/TRBV3-2|TRBJ2-7
ASSQGGLEQY
>TRBV24-1|TRBJ2-1
ATSEASGGVNEQF
>TRBV6-5|TRBJ1-2
ASSSPGHRLYGYT
>TRBV21-1|TRBJ2-1
ASSLGTSGGEAYNEQF
>TRBV7-9|TRBJ1-1
ASSPSYGGTNTEAF
>TRBV10-2|TRBJ2-7
ASSDPRGVSPYEQY
>TRBV7-6|TRBJ2-7
ASSLGGRAEQY
>TRBV5-8|TRBJ1-5
ASSLFAGWNQPQH
>TRBV12-3/TRBV12-4|TRBJ2-2
ASRARGGGELF
>TRBV6-6|TRBJ2-7
ASSYASGGIYEQY
>TRBV15|TRBJ2-3
ATSRERRMGTDTQY
>TRBV28|TRBJ2-1
ASSSATPGRTGGIVNEQF
>TRBV9|TRBJ2-7
ASSVGSPGYEQY
>TRBV13|TRBJ2-7
ASSKTEFSYEQY
>TRBV6-2/TRBV6-3|TRBJ2-3
ASSYYHSGGTDTQY
>TRBV5-6|TRBJ2-7
ASSNLRGSDEQY
>TRBV7-6|TRBJ2-7
ASSDDSGQGKSLY
>TRBV6-5|TRBJ1-2
ATKGTGPPGYT
>TRBV27|TRBJ2-4
ASSLLAGSSAKNIQY
>TRBV7-9|TRBJ2-1
ASSSRDRSYNEQF